The 20 T cell receptor beta chains listed next were all sequenced from one sample in a study of CXCR3-negative and CXCR3-positive naive CD8 T cells. cDNA libraries for TRB were generated by 5' RACE incorporating UMI labels. One entry per CDR3 protein, without DNA, is what TCRdb gives after re-calling the 5' RACE reads. This sample's table reports some 40,000 distinct CDR3 sequences. Sequencing was done on a sample of memory CD8+ T cells from blood. Receptors were obtained from a human donor in good health. Some clones in this sample may be carry-over from other donors' samples.

The chain has TRBV6-5 and TRBJ2-5. The germline gives CDR1 MNHEY, CDR2 SVGAGI. The CDR3 totals 14 residues. CDR3 amino acids: CASSYQIDQETQYF.

The J gene is TRBJ2-7, the V gene TRBV28; the TCRdb call, TRBD1, lacks DNA for checking. This CDR3 is 13 amino acids long. The germline gives CDR1 MDHEN, CDR2 SYDVKM. CDR3 protein: CASSFQGAYEQYF.

The J gene is TRBJ2-7, the V gene TRBV9; there is no DNA to check the TCRdb D call of TRBD1. The CDR3 length is 15 residues. Germline lookup yields CDR1 SGDLS and CDR2 YYNGEE. The CDR3 sequence is CASSAGATGFYEQYF.

The V and J genes are TRBV7-9 and TRBJ1-4. The CDR3 sequence is 14 residues long. The germline V gene has CDR1 SEHNR and CDR2 FQNEAQ (reference sequence). CDR3 sequence reads: CASSPTPSNEKLFF.

The V gene is TRBV11-2, the J gene TRBJ1-2; absent DNA, TCRdb's TRBD1 call cannot be checked. Germline CDR1 SGHAT, CDR2 FQNNGV. The length of the CDR3 is 17 residues. The CDR3 sequence: CASSLDLGAGDPYGYTF.

The rearrangement uses TRBV20-1 and TRBJ2-7; TCRdb's D gene call, TRBD1, goes unchecked for lack of DNA. CDR3 length: 16 amino acids. Per the germline V gene, CDR1 is DFQATT and CDR2 is SNEGSKA (reference sequence). CDR3 sequence: CSARDRSGGISYEQYF.

This sequence joins TRBV7-2 and TRBJ2-7; absent DNA, TCRdb's TRBD1 call cannot be checked. CDR3 length: 14 residues. Germline V gene data show CDR1 as SGHTA and CDR2 as FQGNSA. This CDR3 reads CASSSRDRLYEQYF.

V is TRBV7-2 and J is TRBJ2-5; the D call from TCRdb, TRBD2, cannot be confirmed without DNA. The CDR3 extends over 14 amino acids. Germline V gene lookup returns CDR1 SGHTA and CDR2 FQGNSA. The CDR3 reads CASSLGFGGETQYF.

The chain recombines TRBV10-2 with TRBJ1-5; TCRdb reports TRBD1, a call that lacks DNA to check it against. The germline V gene encodes CDR1 WSHSY and CDR2 SAAADI. The CDR3 has 14 residues. Here the CDR3 reads CASSENLEGQPQHF.

V and J are TRBV29-1 and TRBJ1-1; as DNA is missing, the TRBD1 call by TCRdb cannot be tested. CDR1 is SQVTM and CDR2 is ANQGSEA in the germline V gene. The CDR3 contains 15 residues. CDR3: CSVEDVGVGATEAFF.

V and J are TRBV7-3 and TRBJ2-3. There are 14 residues in the CDR3. Germline V CDR1 and CDR2: SGHTA, FQGTGA. CDR3 protein: CARPHCGSTDTQYF. Drawing the rest from reference TRBV7-3 and TRBJ2-3, the complete variable domain is GAGVSQTPSNKVTEKGKYVELRCDPISGHTALYWYRQSLGQGPEFLIYFQGTGAADDSGLPNDRFFAVRPEGSVSTLKIQRTERGDSAVYLCARPHCGSTDTQYFGPGTRLTVL.

The chain joins TRBV9 to TRBJ2-7. The length of the CDR3 is 14 residues. In germline, CDR1 is SGDLS, CDR2 YYNGEE. The CDR3 is CASSVEGTAYEQYF.

Measured by frequency, this clonotype is medium-sized. This chain joins TRBV11-2 and TRBJ2-3; checking the TCRdb D call of TRBD1 is not possible without DNA. In germline, CDR1 is SGHAT, CDR2 FQNNGV. This CDR3 region has 16 residues. The CDR3 loop is CASSYYPHSRADTQYF.

The chain employs TRBV5-4 and TRBJ2-1; TCRdb proposes TRBD2, but this gene call is untestable without DNA. Germline-derived CDR1 and CDR2 are SGHNT and YYREEE (reference sequence). There are 17 residues in the CDR3. CDR3 region: CASSLGVGLAGVVEQFF. Drawing the rest from reference TRBV5-4 and TRBJ2-1, the complete variable domain is ETGVTQSPTHLIKTRGQQVTLRCSSQSGHNTVSWYQQALGQGPQFIFQYYREEENGRGNFPPRFSGLQFPNYSSELNVNALELDDSALYLCASSLGVGLAGVVEQFFGPGTRLTVL.

V gene TRBV5-1 combines with J gene TRBJ2-2. The germline V gene has CDR1 SGHRS and CDR2 YFSETQ. The CDR3 is 15 residues long. Here the CDR3 reads CASSLGVANTGELFF.

This chain connects TRBV7-9 to TRBJ1-1; the D call of TRBD1 rests on TCRdb alone, since no DNA is present to check it. Per the germline V gene, CDR1 is SEHNR and CDR2 is FQNEAQ (reference sequence). The CDR3 length is 15 residues. CDR3 in amino acids: CASSPGQGMNTEAFF.

The rearrangement links TRBV19 to TRBJ2-5; the D gene TCRdb calls, TRBD1, cannot be checked with no DNA. Germline loops: CDR1 LNHDA, CDR2 SQIVND (reference sequence). This CDR3 has 15 amino acids. This chain's CDR3 is CASSMGGQGSETQYF. Supplemented by reference TRBV19 and TRBJ2-5, the full variable domain reads DGGITQSPKYLFRKEGQNVTLSCEQNLNHDAMYWYRQDPGQGLRLIYYSQIVNDFQKGDIAEGYSVSREKKESFPLTVTSAQKNPTAFYLCASSMGGQGSETQYFGPGTRLLVL.

The chain links TRBV29-1 to TRBJ1-1; absent DNA, TCRdb's TRBD1 call cannot be checked. Germline V lookup: CDR1 SQVTM, CDR2 ANQGSEA. The length of the CDR3 is 12 residues. CDR3 residues: CSVDGYRDEAFF.

The J gene is TRBJ2-1, the V gene TRBV7-8; the D call from TCRdb, TRBD1, cannot be confirmed without DNA. Germline V gives CDR1 SGHVS, CDR2 FQNEAQ. The CDR3 sequence is 14 residues long. CDR3 amino acids: CASSLAQGAGEQFF.

This rearrangement joins TRBV7-9 to TRBJ2-2. This CDR3 contains 13 residues. Germline V gene data show CDR1 as SEHNR and CDR2 as FQNEAQ (reference sequence). Here the CDR3 reads CASSQENTGELFF.